This TCR beta chain emerged from a study of T cell changes during pregnancy in multiple sclerosis. The CDR3 extends over 14 amino acids. Germline V gene sequence: CDR1 PRHDT, CDR2 FYEKMQ (reference sequence). V was clipped by 1 base and J by 4 bases, with 10 bases between them. Data came from immunoSEQ multiplex PCR; TCRdb stores just in-frame clones and leaves some out. The data show about 36,000 clones, approximately 90% seen once. This chain connects TRBV13 to TRBJ1-1; D ambiguous. The sample consisted of CD8+ T cells from peripheral blood mononuclear cells, taken in the third trimester of pregnancy. The clonotype comes from a female donor with multiple sclerosis, enrolled in a pregnancy study. The CDR3 DNA follows: TGTGCCAGCAGCTTAGATTTGGGCCGCACTGAAGCTTTCTTT. Amino acids: CASSLDLGRTEAFF.